The 30 T cell receptor beta chains reported below all come from one sample, sequenced in a study of technical replicates of blood from a few donors (dated by TCRdb to about 2017). The library relied on the immunoSEQ multiplex PCR assay. TCRdb retrieved this table from immuneACCESS and kept in-frame rearrangements only. Not all clones are present; in checked studies, unresolved V genes account for under half, and no reason is known for the remainder. Counted in this sample were more than 90,000 clones; about 95% of them appeared once. Around 0.3% of the sample goes to the ten largest clones. Sample: T cells isolated from PBMCs. The receptors originated from a human donor in good health.

V usage is TRBV30 and J usage is TRBJ2-7; 7 bases align to TRBD1. Germline trimming cut 0 bases from V and 6 bases from J; bases unmatched to any gene: 2. The CDR3 contains 12 residues. Germline loops: CDR1 GTSNPN, CDR2 SVGIG (reference sequence). DNA of the CDR3: TGTGCCTGGAGTGTACAGGGGAGCGAGCAGTACTTC. It yields the protein CAWSVQGSEQYF.

The CDR3 DNA follows: TGTGCCAGCAGTTACTCCGGGACAGGGACCAATGAGCAGTTCTTC. Translated, it gives CASSYSGTGTNEQFF. This chain joins TRBV6-5 and TRBJ2-1, with TRBD1 identical over 9 bases. CDR3 length equals 15 residues. Germline loops: CDR1 MNHEY, CDR2 SVGAGI. Losses at the gene ends were 0 bases for V and 6 bases for J; bases not matched to a gene: 3.

This rearrangement joins TRBV7-3 to TRBJ2-7; D is perhaps TRBD2 (5 bases). CDR1 is SGHTA and CDR2 is FQGTGA in the germline V gene. The CDR3 is made up of 16 amino acids. V was clipped by 2 bases and J by 4 bases, with 18 bases between them. The CDR3 spells CASSLGVGLAYYEQYF. The CDR3 DNA reads TGTGCCAGCAGCTTAGGCGTTGGACTTGCCTATTACGAGCAGTACTTC.

The chain is built from TRBV19 and TRBJ1-4, with 7 bases that match TRBD1. Per germline, CDR1 LNHDA and CDR2 SQIVND (reference sequence). The J segment lost 5 bases and the V segment lost 3 bases, leaving 6 bases of the junction unmatched. The CDR3 contains 15 residues. CDR3 nucleotides: TGTGCCAGTAGTATCATCGACAGGGTGAATGAAAAACTGTTTTTT. It encodes CASSIIDRVNEKLFF. The full variable domain, in which reference TRBV19 and TRBJ1-4 provide the parts outside the CDR3, is DGGITQSPKYLFRKEGQNVTLSCEQNLNHDAMYWYRQDPGQGLRLIYYSQIVNDFQKGDIAEGYSVSREKKESFPLTVTSAQKNPTAFYLCASSIIDRVNEKLFFGSGTQLSVL.

The chain recombines TRBV9 with TRBJ2-1; a weak D match, TRBD1 (5 bases). Germline V CDR1 and CDR2: SGDLS, YYNGEE. This CDR3 region has 14 residues. Trimming stripped 4 bases from V and 6 bases from J, with 14 bases between. CDR3 DNA sequence: TGTGCCAGCAGCTTTGCCCAGGACACCAATGAGCAGTTCTTC. Protein product: CASSFAQDTNEQFF. The full variable domain, completed using reference TRBV9 and TRBJ2-1, is DSGVTQTPKHLITATGQRVTLRCSPRSGDLSVYWYQQSLDQGLQFLIQYYNGEERAKGNILERFSAQQFPDLHSELNLSSLELGDSALYFCASSFAQDTNEQFFGPGTRLTVL.

The chain is built from TRBV7-9 and TRBJ2-5, with 8 nucleotides matching TRBD1. Germline assignment: CDR1 SEHNR and CDR2 FQNEAQ (reference sequence). The trim removed 5 bases at V and 6 bases at J, leaving 8 bases unmatched. The CDR3 runs 14 residues. CDR3 nucleotides: TGTGCCAGCAGCCTGGACAGGGTCCCTCAGACCCAGTACTTC. This sequence encodes CASSLDRVPQTQYF.

The rearrangement uses TRBV11-2 and TRBJ2-2, with D perhaps matching TRBD1 (7 bases). Trimming removed 2 bases at V and 2 bases at J, with 12 bases between. Germline CDR1 SGHAT, CDR2 FQNNGV. The length of the CDR3 is 16 residues. The chain's CDR3 is CASSLRGDRNTGELFF. The CDR3 DNA is TGTGCCAGCAGCTTAAGGGGGGACAGAAACACCGGGGAGCTGTTTTTT.

The rearrangement links TRBV19 to TRBJ2-1; 9 bases are shared with TRBD1. This CDR3 contains 13 residues. V was pared by 7 bases and J by 7 bases, with 5 bases of the junction left unmatched. Germline CDR1 reads LNHDA; CDR2 reads SQIVND (reference sequence). The CDR3: CASMDRGRNEQFF. The DNA of the CDR3 is TGTGCCAGTATGGACAGGGGAAGGAATGAGCAGTTCTTC.

The CDR3 DNA reads as TGCGCCAGCAGCCTAAGGGGGTGGCCCCCGAGCTCCTACGAGCAGTACTTC. Encoded protein: CASSLRGWPPSSYEQYF. The chain joins TRBV4-1 to TRBJ2-7; a weak D match, TRBD1 (6 bases). Germline loops: CDR1 MGHRA, CDR2 YSYEKL. Deletions cut 4 bases from V and 0 bases from J, with 19 bases between. The CDR3 loop spans 17 amino acids.

For the CDR3, the DNA is TGTGCCAGCAAGGACACATCTTACTCTGGAAACACCATATATTTT. It yields the protein CASKDTSYSGNTIYF. This chain uses TRBV6-5 with TRBJ1-3; TRBD1 is a possible D gene (5 bases). Germline V CDR1 and CDR2: MNHEY, SVGAGI. Between the trimmed V and J ends, which lost 7 bases and 0 bases, there was a span of 13 bases. CDR3 size: 15 residues.

V gene TRBV30 combines with J gene TRBJ1-4; D is possibly TRBD1 (6 bases). The V gene's germline CDR1 is GTSNPN and CDR2 SVGIG (reference sequence). V lost 4 bases and J lost 0, with 12 bases in between. This CDR3 contains 15 residues. The chain's CDR3 is CAWTRGGATNEKLFF. DNA of the CDR3: TGTGCCTGGACCAGAGGGGGGGCAACTAATGAAAAACTGTTTTTT.

This chain joins TRBV14 and TRBJ2-7, with 7 bases aligning to TRBD1. V was pared by 4 bases and J by 6 bases, with 9 bases of the junction left unmatched. The CDR3 runs to 14 residues. CDR1 is SGHDN, CDR2 FVKESK, per germline. In DNA form, the CDR3 reads TGTGCCAGCAGCCTGAGCCCGACAGGGCCCGAGCAGTACTTC. This encodes CASSLSPTGPEQYF.

V is TRBV18 and J is TRBJ1-1, with 7 nucleotides matching TRBD1. V was clipped by 3 bases and J by 1 base; unmatched bases: 5. The CDR3 runs to 15 residues. The germline CDR1 and CDR2 sequences are KGHSH and LQKENI. The CDR3 sequence is CASSPGTVWNTEAFF. As DNA, the CDR3 is TGTGCCAGCTCACCCGGGACAGTTTGGAACACTGAAGCTTTCTTT.

The V gene is TRBV9, the J gene TRBJ2-1; 9 positions agree with TRBD2. Trimming cost V 1 base and J 10 bases; bases outside gene matches: 12. The germline gives CDR1 SGDLS, CDR2 YYNGEE. This CDR3 spans 16 amino acids. Here the CDR3 DNA reads TGTGCCAGCAGCGTAATGGGGCAAGCGGGAGGATCAGAGCAGTTCTTC. Protein product: CASSVMGQAGGSEQFF.

V usage is TRBV25-1 and J usage is TRBJ1-2, with D uncertain. CDR1 and CDR2 (germline): MGHDK, SYGVNS. CDR3 size: 11 residues. V was clipped by 8 bases and J by 9 bases, with 13 bases between them. CDR3 sequence (DNA): TGTGCCAGCTGCCTGGGCATCAGCTACACCTTC. It is translated as CASCLGISYTF.

The V gene is TRBV19, the J gene TRBJ1-2, with D perhaps matching TRBD1 (5 bases). The V end lost 3 bases, the J end lost 3 bases, and 17 bases lay between the germline ends. This CDR3 region has 16 residues. Germline V lookup: CDR1 LNHDA, CDR2 SQIVND (reference sequence). In DNA form, the CDR3 reads TGTGCCAGTAGTATCGGGACTATTTTTTCCGACTATGGCTACACCTTC. Its translation: CASSIGTIFSDYGYTF.

V usage is TRBV6-5 and J usage is TRBJ2-7; D unresolved. Germline lookup yields CDR1 MNHEY and CDR2 SVGAGI. The CDR3 runs 12 residues. Trimming took 2 bases from V and 2 from J, leaving 4 bases between them. CDR3 protein: CASSYDTYEQYF. CDR3 nucleotides: TGTGCCAGCAGTTACGACACCTACGAGCAGTACTTC.

The chain links TRBV6-6 to TRBJ2-5; perhaps TRBD2 as D (6 bases). This CDR3 contains 15 residues. Germline V gene lookup returns CDR1 MNHNY and CDR2 SVGAGI (reference sequence). V was shortened by 0 bases and J by 3 bases, with 11 bases between the two germline ends. The CDR3 DNA is TGTGCCAGCAGTTACTCCCCGGGAGCAGAAGAGACCCAGTACTTC. This sequence encodes CASSYSPGAEETQYF.

The chain uses TRBV28 and TRBJ1-5; 10 bases are shared with TRBD1. Germline CDR1 MDHEN, CDR2 SYDVKM. This CDR3 spans 16 amino acids. The J segment lost 7 bases and the V segment lost 4 bases, leaving 10 bases of the junction unmatched. CDR3 sequence (DNA): TGTGCCAGCAGTTCGCGGGACAGGGGCCCCCGGCAGCCCCAGCATTTT. This sequence encodes CASSSRDRGPRQPQHF.

The chain employs TRBV7-9 and TRBJ2-5; possibly TRBD1 for D (6 bases). The CDR3 sequence is 15 residues long. Germline V gene sequence: CDR1 SEHNR, CDR2 FQNEAQ (reference sequence). The V end was cut by 5 bases, the J end by 5 bases, with 18 bases between. Here the CDR3 reads CASSPRQVRWETQYF. CDR3 in DNA: TGTGCCAGCAGCCCCCGACAGGTCCGTTGGGAGACCCAGTACTTC.

The V call is TRBV21-1, the J call TRBJ2-1; the table's D gene call, TRBD2, was not cross checked with the DNA. TRBV21-1 represents a pseudogene. The CDR3 loop spans 18 amino acids. CDR3 loop: CASSKGEAKNSSYNEQFF. In nucleotides, the CDR3 is TGTGCCAGCAGCAAGGGAGAAGCGAAAAATAGCTCCTACAATGAGCAGTTCTTC.

The rearrangement uses TRBV7-6 and TRBJ2-7; 7 nucleotides align to TRBD1. This CDR3 has 14 residues. In germline, CDR1 is SGHVS, CDR2 FNYEAQ. Losses at the gene ends were 5 bases for V and 2 bases for J; bases not matched to a gene: 6. CDR3: CASSLGDSTYEQYF. The DNA for the CDR3 is TGTGCCAGCAGCCTCGGGGACAGTACCTACGAGCAGTACTTC.

The chain employs TRBV9 and TRBJ2-7; D is undetermined. The CDR3 contains 13 residues. V shed 0 bases and J shed 6 bases, with 10 bases lying between them. Germline V gene sequence: CDR1 SGDLS, CDR2 YYNGEE. The CDR3 loop reads CASSVVPSPEQYF. For the CDR3, the DNA is TGTGCCAGCAGCGTAGTCCCCTCTCCCGAGCAGTACTTC.

The genes are TRBV9 and TRBJ2-5, with a weak D call TRBD1 (6 bases). This CDR3 has 16 residues. Germline values: CDR1 SGDLS, CDR2 YYNGEE. Trimming left V 0 bases short and J 2 bases short, with 14 bases between. The CDR3, as DNA: TGTGCCAGCAGCGTAGGAGACAGGCTATTTCAAGAGACCCAGTACTTC. It translates to CASSVGDRLFQETQYF.

This chain connects TRBV6-5 to TRBJ2-1; 10 bases are a match to TRBD1. The CDR3 has 15 residues. V gave up 4 bases and J gave up 3 bases; unmatched junction bases: 3. The V gene's germline CDR1 is MNHEY and CDR2 SVGAGI. CDR3 region: CASSFWTGGYNEQFF. CDR3 DNA: TGTGCCAGCAGTTTTTGGACAGGGGGCTACAATGAGCAGTTCTTC.

The V gene is TRBV6-1, the J gene TRBJ2-7; D uncertain. The CDR3 covers 15 residues. Germline loops: CDR1 MNHNS, CDR2 SASEGT. With 0 bases removed from V and 0 bases from J, the gap between germline ends came to 9 bases. The CDR3 DNA reads as TGTGCCAGCAGTGAAGCGGTAACAGTCTCCTACGAGCAGTACTTC. Its protein product is CASSEAVTVSYEQYF.

V gene TRBV27 combines with J gene TRBJ2-1, with unresolved D. The CDR3 is 11 residues long. Trimming removed 5 bases from V and 4 bases from J, with 3 bases in between. Looked up from germline, CDR1 is MNHEY and CDR2 is SMNVEV (reference sequence). Here the CDR3 reads CASSQYNEQFF. The DNA of the CDR3 is TGTGCCAGCAGTCAATACAATGAGCAGTTCTTC.

The genes are TRBV14 and TRBJ2-1; TRBD2 matches 8 bases. In germline, CDR1 is SGHDN, CDR2 FVKESK. Trimming at V came to 4 bases and at J to 8 bases, leaving 7 bases not matched to a gene. This CDR3 is built from 14 residues. CDR3 in amino acids: CASSLWTSNHEQFF. Here the CDR3 DNA reads TGTGCCAGCAGCCTGTGGACTAGCAACCATGAGCAGTTCTTC.

The rearrangement uses TRBV4-1 and TRBJ2-1; no definite D call. V dropped 0 bases and J dropped 2 bases, with 8 bases sitting between them. This CDR3 region has 15 residues. Germline CDR1 reads MGHRA; CDR2 reads YSYEKL. The DNA of the CDR3 is TGCGCCAGCAGCCAAGAACTGGTCCCCTACAATGAGCAGTTCTTC. As protein: CASSQELVPYNEQFF.

This rearrangement joins TRBV13 to TRBJ2-2; D is perhaps TRBD2 (5 bases). Trimming took off 5 bases at V and 9 bases at J, with 16 bases between the two ends. Germline assignment: CDR1 PRHDT and CDR2 FYEKMQ (reference sequence). This CDR3 has 14 residues. The CDR3 DNA follows: TGTGCCAGCAGCCTCTCGGGGTCCTTGCGGGAGCTGTTTTTT. Its translation: CASSLSGSLRELFF.